The 9 T cell receptor beta chains listed next were all sequenced from one sample in a study of T cell repertoires in cytomegalovirus infection. TCRdb ran MiXCR on the reads and lists one entry per CDR3 protein. This sample has some 400,000 distinct CDR3 sequences, with 15% to 20% found just once. The specimen was PBMCs. These receptors originate from a human donor in good health (CMV status not recorded). Some clones in this sample may be carry-over from other donors' samples.

This rearrangement joins TRBV28 to TRBJ2-1; D gene uncertain. Germline CDR1 is MDHEN and CDR2 is SYDVKM. V was cut by 5 bases and J by 5 bases, with 10 bases left in between. The CDR3 is 13 residues long. CDR3 sequence reads: CASSISLNNEQFF. The CDR3 region has the DNA TGTGCCAGCAGTATCTCCTTGAACAATGAGCAGTTCTTC. The whole variable domain, filled in from reference TRBV28 and TRBJ2-1, reads DVKVTQSSRYLVKRTGEKVFLECVQDMDHENMFWYRQDPGLGLRLIYFSYDVKMKEKGDIPEGYSVSREKKERFSLILESASTNQTSMYLCASSISLNNEQFFGPGTRLTVL.

The gene calls are TRBV20-1 and TRBJ2-5; the D call may be TRBD1 or TRBD2 (6 bases each). This CDR3 is 16 amino acids long. V was cut by 0 bases and J by 0 bases, with 14 bases left in between. The V gene's germline CDR1 is DFQATT and CDR2 SNEGSKA (reference sequence). CDR3 residues: CSARDWRGRYQETQYF. CDR3 bases: TGCAGTGCTAGAGATTGGAGGGGGAGGTACCAAGAGACCCAGTACTTC.

The chain carries TRBV11-2 and TRBJ2-3; no definite D call. The CDR3 loop spans 13 amino acids. Trimming cost V 5 bases and J 4 bases, with 10 bases left between them. Germline V gene data show CDR1 as SGHAT and CDR2 as FQNNGV. CDR3 in DNA: TGTGCCAGCAGCCCCATAGGTTCAGATACGCAGTATTTT. Amino acids: CASSPIGSDTQYF.

This clonotype came up many times. The chain combines TRBV7-8 with TRBJ2-7; D not resolved. V gave up 1 base and J gave up 2 bases, with 9 bases separating them. The CDR3 has 14 residues. The germline V gene has CDR1 SGHVS and CDR2 FQNEAQ. In nucleotides, the CDR3 is TGTGCCAGCAGCTTAGGGCACGGAGCCTACGAGCAGTACTTC. This sequence encodes CASSLGHGAYEQYF. Together with reference TRBV7-8 and TRBJ2-7, the CDR3 gives the full variable domain: GAGVSQSPRYKVAKRGQDVALRCDPISGHVSLFWYQQALGQGPEFLTYFQNEAQLDKSGLPSDRFFAERPEGSVSTLKIQRTQQEDSAVYLCASSLGHGAYEQYFGPGTRLTVT.

The V gene is TRBV13, the J gene TRBJ2-7, with 7 bases lining up with TRBD2. The length of the CDR3 is 15 residues. Germline trimming cut 1 base from V and 9 bases from J; bases unmatched to any gene: 12. Germline CDR1 is PRHDT and CDR2 is FYEKMQ (reference sequence). CDR3 bases: TGTGCCAGCAGCTTAGCGTCTAGCGGAAACCCCGGGCAGTACTTC. Protein product: CASSLASSGNPGQYF.

This clonotype was seen many times. V is TRBV28 and J is TRBJ1-2, with D possibly being TRBD1 (5 bases). This CDR3 has 16 amino acids. Germline CDR1 is MDHEN and CDR2 is SYDVKM. Trimming pared 5 bases from V and 5 bases from J, leaving 21 bases between. The CDR3: CASSPPGGAGEYGYTF. The DNA of the CDR3 is TGTGCCAGCAGTCCCCCCGGCGGGGCCGGGGAATATGGCTACACCTTC.

The chain recombines TRBV2 with TRBJ1-6, with TRBD1 matching 9 bases. CDR3 size: 14 residues. The germline V gene encodes CDR1 SNHLY and CDR2 FYNNEI. V gave up 6 bases and J gave up 7 bases; unmatched junction bases: 4. The CDR3 region is CASRSGQGNSPLHF. CDR3 sequence (DNA): TGTGCCAGCAGGTCGGGACAGGGAAATTCACCCCTCCACTTT.

The chain couples TRBV7-9 to TRBJ2-3; possibly TRBD1 for D (7 bases). Deletions cut 5 bases from V and 1 base from J, with 13 bases between. Germline lookup yields CDR1 SEHNR and CDR2 FQNEAQ (reference sequence). This CDR3 contains 15 residues. The CDR3 spells CASSPGGTRTDTQYF. For the CDR3, the DNA is TGTGCCAGCAGCCCAGGGGGGACACGCACAGATACGCAGTATTTT.

This clonotype showed up just a few times. The chain couples TRBV6-8 to TRBJ2-3, with unresolved D. The CDR3 consists of 12 residues. The V end lost 5 bases, the J end lost 7 bases, and 10 bases lay between the germline ends. The germline CDR1 and CDR2 sequences are MNHGY and SAAAGT. The CDR3 DNA sequence: TGTGCCAGCAGTCCTACACGACATACGCAGTATTTT. Translated, it gives CASSPTRHTQYF.